One TCR beta chain is described in this entry. Its specificity is unknown. The entry originates in a study of CD8 T cells in ankylosing spondylitis. Whole-study findings and limits: A motif in TCR beta, a set of eight or nine highly homologous variants, appeared characteristic of ankylosing spondylitis blood. Reports say disease-linked clones showed up significantly more in matched ankylosing spondylitis synovial fluid.

Trimming shortened V by 2 bases and J by 1 base, and 17 bases separated the two germline ends. CDR1 SGHKS and CDR2 YYEKEE come from the germline V gene (reference sequence). The CDR3 runs to 17 residues. TCRdb itself ran the 5' RACE reads through MiXCR, one entry per CDR3 protein. The top ten hold around 20% of the sample, which has roughly 670,000 distinct CDR3 sequences, 15% to 20% seen once. The specimen was blood, either unsorted or a sorted T cell fraction (not recorded which). The genes are TRBV5-5 and TRBJ2-3; D not resolved. This TCR derives from a male donor with ankylosing spondylitis. For the CDR3, the DNA is TGTGCCAGCAGCTTTCGAGAAAAAAACCTGGGCACAGATACGCAGTATTTT. This translates into CASSFREKNLGTDTQYF.